This T cell receptor (beta chain) was found in a study of shared clonotypes between healthy human individuals. Background on the study: Researchers assigned three CD4 naive, three CD4 memory, two CD8 naive and one CD8 memory plate to each donor.

Repertoires were generated with immunoSEQ multiplex PCR, while TCRdb's copy carries only in-frame clones and drops some. The table shows some 2.4 million clones, with 80% to 95% occurring only once. The clonotype comes from a young man in good health. Some clones in this sample may be carry-over from other donors' samples. The sequenced sample consisted of naive CD4+ T cells from PBMCs. Stated subset: CD45RA+ positively selected.

CDR3 sequence reads: CASRDPGQGLEQYF. The CDR3 bases are TGTGCCAGCAGGGATCCGGGACAGGGTCTCGAGCAGTACTTC. The rearrangement uses TRBV6-6 and TRBJ2-7; 9 nucleotides match TRBD1. After removal of 6 bases from V and 6 bases from J, the junction contained 9 bases not matched to a gene. Germline V CDR1 and CDR2: MNHNY, SVGAGI (reference sequence). This CDR3 comprises 14 residues.